This T cell receptor beta chain emerged from a study of CD8+CD57+ T cells in acquired aplastic anemia. Study information: The DNA of sorted CD4+ and CD8+ cells averaged 3.2 ug.

CDR3 and TCR beta VDJ profiling relied on genomic DNA as the template. One entry per CDR3 protein, called by TCRdb with MiXCR from the reads. The sample holds hundreds of thousands of distinct CDR3 sequences, 60% to 80% seen once. This clonotype was observed many times. Trimming took 2 bases from V and 4 from J; bases not matched to a gene: 4. Germline V gene sequence: CDR1 SGHTA, CDR2 FQGNSA. This CDR3 spans 15 amino acids. Sequences were obtained from sorted CD4+, CD8+, or CD8+CD57+ T cells (not recorded which) from PBMCs. This TCR was sampled from a human donor in good health, serving as a control. This chain uses TRBV7-2 with TRBJ2-7, with 11 bases matching TRBD1. CDR3 residues: CASSLRGQGVYEQYF. The DNA for the CDR3 is TGTGCCAGCAGCTTAAGGGGACAGGGGGTGTACGAGCAGTACTTC. Full variable domain (missing parts from reference TRBV7-2 and TRBJ2-7): GAGVSQSPSNKVTEKGKDVELRCDPISGHTALYWYRQSLGQGLEFLIYFQGNSAPDKSGLPSDRFSAERTGGSVSTLTIQRTQQEDSAVYLCASSLRGQGVYEQYFGPGTRLTVT.